The 28 T cell receptor beta chains below were found in one sample sequenced in a study of Ad26.COV2.S vaccination and SARS-CoV-2 variants. The protocol was immunoSEQ multiplex PCR, while the TCRdb copy is restricted to in-frame clones and leaves out a portion. The repertoire consists of about 680,000 clones, with 89% occurring once and the leading ten covering around 1.5%. Noted treatment: some 19 received Ad26.COV2.S at low or high dose, single or two shots; a few received placebo; per-sample allocation not given. The study sampled participants on day 63 after the first vaccine or placebo injection. This sample comprised peripheral blood, obtained in a trial of Ad26.COV2.S vaccine versus placebo. The receptors stem from a person between 18 and 65 years old who received the Ad26.COV2.S COVID-19 vaccine or a placebo.

This chain links TRBV12-3 or TRBV12-4 with TRBJ2-7, with D possibly being TRBD1 or TRBD2 (5 bases each). There are 13 residues in the CDR3. Trimming took 5 bases from V and 9 from J, leaving 17 bases between them. CDR3 sequence reads: CASSRDPATGQYF. CDR3 bases: TGTGCCAGCAGTCGGGACCCCGCCACGGGGCAGTACTTC.

The rearrangement joins TRBV6-5 to TRBJ2-1; tentative D call: TRBD2 (5 bases). There are 13 residues in the CDR3. V was cut by 6 bases and J by 5 bases, with 11 bases left in between. CDR1 and CDR2 from the germline V gene are MNHEY and SVGAGI. The CDR3 loop is CASRFYGNNEQFF. The CDR3 DNA reads TGTGCCAGCAGATTTTACGGGAACAATGAGCAGTTCTTC.

This chain connects TRBV7-2 to TRBJ2-7, with 13 bases identical to TRBD2. V lost 5 bases to trimming and J lost 6 bases; unmatched junction nucleotides: 13. There are 17 residues in the CDR3. Germline values: CDR1 SGHTA, CDR2 FQGNSA. The CDR3 nucleotides read TGTGCCAGCAGCCCCACTACTACTAGCGGGGGGGCTGGCGAGCAGTACTTC. Protein: CASSPTTTSGGAGEQYF.

The V call is TRBV7-2, the J call TRBJ2-2; 9 bases are a match to TRBD2. The CDR3 length is 14 residues. The V gene end was trimmed by 5 bases and the J gene end by 7 bases; junction bases not matched to a gene: 5. Germline V gives CDR1 SGHTA, CDR2 FQGNSA. The CDR3 DNA reads TGTGCCAGCAGCCCTAGCGGGACTGGCGGGGAGCTGTTTTTT. This encodes CASSPSGTGGELFF.

The rearrangement links TRBV12-3 or TRBV12-4 to TRBJ2-7; perhaps TRBD2 as D (6 bases). This CDR3 is built from 13 residues. Between the trimmed V and J ends, which lost 6 bases and 5 bases, there was a span of 14 bases. CDR3 nucleotide sequence: TGTGCCAGCAGCCAAAGGAGGGGTAACGAGCAGTACTTC. It translates to CASSQRRGNEQYF.

The rearrangement links TRBV12-5 to TRBJ2-2; either TRBD1 or TRBD2 may supply D (5 bases each). V lost 6 bases and J lost 1, with 6 bases in between. Germline CDR1 is LGHNT and CDR2 is FRNRAP. This CDR3 has 13 residues. The CDR3 loop is CASGGRNTGELFF. The CDR3 coding sequence is TGTGCTAGTGGGGGACGGAACACCGGGGAGCTGTTTTTT.

This clone was counted a few times. V usage is TRBV2 and J usage is TRBJ2-3; 11 nucleotides align to TRBD2. V trimming: 6 bases; J trimming: 3 bases; junction bases outside the gene matches: 5. The CDR3 spans 15 residues. Germline CDR1 is SNHLY and CDR2 is FYNNEI. CDR3 in amino acids: CASRQTSGRTDTQYF. The CDR3 DNA sequence: TGTGCCAGCAGGCAAACTAGCGGGAGAACAGATACGCAGTATTTT.

The V gene is TRBV2, the J gene TRBJ2-6, with D possibly being TRBD1 or TRBD2 (5 bases each). Trimming removed 6 bases from V and 5 bases from J, with 11 bases in between. This CDR3 contains 14 residues. CDR1 and CDR2 (germline): SNHLY, FYNNEI. This CDR3 is CASSGALRANVLTF. The CDR3 DNA sequence: TGTGCCAGCAGCGGGGCCCTCCGGGCCAACGTCCTGACTTTC. Variable domain in full (rest from reference TRBV2 and TRBJ2-6): EPEVTQTPSHQVTQMGQEVILRCVPISNHLYFYWYRQILGQKVEFLVSFYNNEISEKSEIFDDQFSVERPDGSNFTLKIRSTKLEDSAMYFCASSGALRANVLTFGAGSRLTVL.

The V gene is TRBV3-1 (or the pseudogene TRBV3-2), the J gene TRBJ1-2; D perhaps matches TRBD1 (6 bases). V was clipped by 4 bases and J by 4 bases, with 10 bases between them. CDR1 is LGHDT, CDR2 YNNKEL, per germline (reference sequence). The CDR3 runs to 13 residues. CDR3 bases: TGTGCCAGCAGCCCCCCAGGGGCCTATGGCTACACCTTC. Its translation is CASSPPGAYGYTF.

The chain combines TRBV2 with TRBJ1-2; 8 bases line up with TRBD1. CDR1 is SNHLY and CDR2 is FYNNEI in the germline V gene. The CDR3 has 13 amino acids. After removal of 9 bases from V and 8 bases from J, the junction contained 11 bases not matched to a gene. In nucleotides, the CDR3 is TGTGCCAGTACTCAGACAGGGGTCTTCGGCTACACCTTC. Protein: CASTQTGVFGYTF.

This chain joins TRBV3-1 (or the pseudogene TRBV3-2) and TRBJ1-5, with 9 bases identical to TRBD1. With 1 base clipped from V and 9 bases from J, the junction kept 10 bases outside the gene matches. The germline V gene encodes CDR1 LGHDT and CDR2 YNNKEL (reference sequence). This CDR3 region has 16 residues. For the CDR3, the DNA is TGTGCCAGCAGCCAAGGACCTCCGGGACAGGGATCGCCCCAGCATTTT. Protein product: CASSQGPPGQGSPQHF.

The chain couples TRBV11-2 to TRBJ2-2; TRBD1 aligns across 7 bases. J lost 3 bases, V lost 5 bases, and 3 bases had no gene match. The CDR3 extends over 14 amino acids. CDR1 and CDR2 (germline): SGHAT, FQNNGV. The CDR3, as DNA: TGTGCCAGCAGCCGACAGGGAGACACCGGGGAGCTGTTTTTT. Protein product: CASSRQGDTGELFF.

The chain has TRBV7-9 and TRBJ2-5, with 11 bases that match TRBD2. V dropped 5 bases and J dropped 5; count of bases not matched to a gene: 7. Germline values: CDR1 SEHNR, CDR2 FQNEAQ (reference sequence). The CDR3 covers 15 residues. CDR3 region: CASSVLAGVRETQYF. CDR3 DNA: TGTGCCAGCAGCGTACTAGCGGGAGTAAGGGAGACCCAGTACTTC.

The rearrangement uses TRBV7-2 and TRBJ2-6; D gene ambiguous. Trimming stripped 8 bases from V and 1 base from J, with 9 bases between. Germline V gene sequence: CDR1 SGHTA, CDR2 FQGNSA. The CDR3 contains 14 residues. For the CDR3, the DNA is TGTGCCAGCGGCCGGATGTCTGGGGCCAACGTCCTGACTTTC. Amino acids: CASGRMSGANVLTF.

This chain joins TRBV2 and TRBJ1-2; D gene ambiguous. Germline assignment: CDR1 SNHLY and CDR2 FYNNEI. Trimming shortened V by 7 bases and J by 4 bases, and 22 bases separated the two germline ends. CDR3 length equals 16 residues. This chain's CDR3 is CASIPPQRVQLYGYTF. The CDR3 bases are TGTGCCAGCATCCCCCCCCAAAGGGTACAACTCTATGGCTACACCTTC.

The V call is TRBV6-5, the J call TRBJ2-1; 8 bases are shared with TRBD2. The CDR3 contains 11 residues. J gave up 13 bases and V 7 bases, and 6 bases lay outside the gene matches. The germline V gene encodes CDR1 MNHEY and CDR2 SVGAGI. DNA of the CDR3: TGTGCCAGCACCCGTAGCGGGATACAGTTCTTC. Its translation: CASTRSGIQFF.

This chain links TRBV7-9 with TRBJ2-5; tentative D call: TRBD1 (6 bases). Trimming pared 1 base from V and 2 bases from J, leaving 11 bases between. The CDR3 runs 15 residues. Germline V gene data show CDR1 as SEHNR and CDR2 as FQNEAQ (reference sequence). The CDR3 spells CASSLEAGVQETQYF. The CDR3 coding sequence is TGTGCCAGCAGCTTAGAGGCAGGGGTTCAAGAGACCCAGTACTTC.

The rearrangement uses TRBV28 and TRBJ1-3; 7 bases match TRBD1. The CDR3 sequence is 16 residues long. J lost 3 bases, V lost 1 base, and 6 bases had no gene match. CDR1 and CDR2 from the germline V gene are MDHEN and SYDVKM. CDR3 residues: CASSLFSTGSGNTIYF. The CDR3 region has the DNA TGTGCCAGCAGTTTATTTTCGACAGGGAGTGGAAACACCATATATTTT.

The rearrangement links TRBV7-9 to TRBJ1-5, with a tentative D call TRBD1 (6 bases). Trimming cost V 3 bases and J 5 bases, with 14 bases left between them. This CDR3 comprises 15 residues. CDR1 and CDR2 (germline): SEHNR, FQNEAQ (reference sequence). DNA for the CDR3: TGTGCCAGCAGCTTTTCGGACAGCCCCTATCAGCCCCAGCATTTT. It codes for CASSFSDSPYQPQHF.

V gene TRBV4-2 combines with J gene TRBJ2-7; a weak D match, TRBD2 (5 bases). Per germline, CDR1 LGHNA and CDR2 YNFKEQ. The V end lost 1 base, the J end lost 1 base, and 11 bases lay between the germline ends. This CDR3 has 15 amino acids. The CDR3 region is CASSQAHGDSYEQYF. DNA of the CDR3: TGTGCCAGCAGCCAAGCTCACGGGGATTCCTACGAGCAGTACTTC.

The chain couples TRBV12-3 or TRBV12-4 to TRBJ2-1; D remains unclear. V was clipped by 10 bases and J by 8 bases, with 12 bases between them. This CDR3 region has 11 residues. The CDR3 is CATRLADEQFF. The CDR3 bases are TGTGCCACGCGCCTGGCCGATGAGCAGTTCTTC.

The V and J genes are TRBV5-6 and TRBJ1-2; D is possibly TRBD1 (5 bases). CDR3 length: 12 amino acids. Germline assignment: CDR1 SGHDT and CDR2 YYEEEE. Trimming stripped 3 bases from V and 7 bases from J, with 10 bases between. CDR3 sequence reads: CASSWGEAGYTF. DNA of the CDR3: TGTGCCAGCAGCTGGGGGGAGGCTGGCTACACCTTC.

This chain connects TRBV19 to TRBJ1-6; weak D call: TRBD1 (6 bases). This CDR3 comprises 15 residues. CDR1 and CDR2 (germline): LNHDA, SQIVND (reference sequence). Between the trimmed V and J ends, which lost 2 bases and 7 bases, there was a span of 12 bases. In nucleotides, the CDR3 is TGTGCCAGTAGTATAACGGGGGCGCGGAATTCACCCCTCCACTTT. Protein sequence: CASSITGARNSPLHF.

V and J are TRBV7-9 and TRBJ1-1, with D uncertain. Trimming left V 2 bases short and J 5 bases short, with 3 bases between. This CDR3 spans 11 amino acids. Looked up from germline, CDR1 is SEHNR and CDR2 is FQNEAQ (reference sequence). Here the CDR3 reads CASSLLTEAFF. The CDR3 coding sequence is TGTGCCAGCAGCTTACTAACTGAAGCTTTCTTT. Full variable domain (missing parts from reference TRBV7-9 and TRBJ1-1): DTGVSQNPRHKITKRGQNVTFRCDPISEHNRLYWYRQTLGQGPEFLTYFQNEAQLEKSRLLSDRFSAERPKGSFSTLEIQRTEQGDSAMYLCASSLLTEAFFGQGTRLTVV.

A few counts support this clone. The same CDR3 is also encoded by other DNA sequences in this sample. The chain carries TRBV15 and TRBJ2-7, with unresolved D. Germline-derived CDR1 and CDR2 are LNHNV and YYDKDF (reference sequence). The V end lost 0 bases, the J end lost 4 bases, and 7 bases lay between the germline ends. This CDR3 is 13 amino acids long. The CDR3 region has the DNA TGTGCCACCAGCAGAGATACGGAATACGAGCAGTACTTC. It translates to CATSRDTEYEQYF.

The genes are TRBV6-6 and TRBJ1-6; a possible D gene is TRBD1 (5 bases). Germline-derived CDR1 and CDR2 are MNHNY and SVGAGI (reference sequence). V was shortened by 6 bases and J by 5 bases, with 14 bases between the two germline ends. The CDR3 length is 15 residues. This chain's CDR3 is CASRGTRGNNSPLHF. The CDR3 DNA is TGTGCCAGCAGGGGTACGAGGGGAAATAATTCACCCCTCCACTTT.

This clone was seen only once. The rearrangement uses TRBV7-2 and TRBJ2-1; possibly TRBD1 or TRBD2 for D (6 bases each). CDR1 SGHTA and CDR2 FQGNSA come from the germline V gene. V was cut by 11 bases and J by 5 bases, with 16 bases left in between. The CDR3 is 13 residues long. CDR3 bases: TGTGCCGGAGGGACATCCGTGGACAATGAGCAGTTCTTC. Its translation is CAGGTSVDNEQFF.

This clone was detected only a few times. V usage is TRBV6-5 and J usage is TRBJ1-5; D is undetermined. CDR1 MNHEY and CDR2 SVGAGI come from the germline V gene. The CDR3 covers 15 residues. V shed 7 bases and J shed 0 bases, with 13 bases lying between them. The CDR3 bases are TGTGCCAGCAACGAACAGCGTCTTAGCAATCAGCCCCAGCATTTT. Protein: CASNEQRLSNQPQHF.